The rows below give T cell receptor beta chains drawn from one sample of a study of cytomegalovirus exposure and HLA in healthy donors. Produced via immunoSEQ multiplex PCR; TCRdb's table is partial and in-frame only. Of over 90,000 clones listed, 60% to 75% are singletons. Sequenced material: PBMCs. The receptors derive from a woman in her seventies in good health and CMV-seropositive. CDR3s include the opening cysteine and the closing phenylalanine or tryptophan. The D gene is left open where the match is weak. A row's size may be missing; if present it is once, few, many or a size class.

>TRBV21-1|TRBJ1-4|once|NA
CASSKGDRDEKLFF
TGTGCCAGCAGCAAAGGGGACAGGGATGAAAAACTGTTTTTT
>TRBV18|TRBJ1-3|NA|TRBD1
CASSPGQGATGNTIYF
TGTGCCAGCTCACCAGGACAGGGGGCTACTGGAAACACCATATATTTT
>TRBV4-1|TRBJ2-1|few|NA
CASSHARSRVGQFF
TGCGCCAGCAGCCACGCTCGTAGCCGAGTCGGGCAGTTCTTC
>TRBV15|TRBJ2-6|NA|TRBD1
CATSREGGAGANVLTF
TGTGCCACCAGCAGAGAAGGGGGCGCCGGGGCCAACGTCCTGACTTTC
>TRBV10-2|TRBJ1-1|few|NA
CASSTYREPMNSEAFF
TGCGCCAGCAGCACCTACAGGGAGCCCATGAACAGTGAAGCTTTCTTT
>TRBV4-2|TRBJ1-1|few|NA
CASSQESWSMNTEAFF
TGTGCCAGCAGCCAAGAATCGTGGAGTATGAACACTGAAGCTTTCTTT
>TRBV5-4|TRBJ2-3|NA|TRBD1
CASSLGQGRADTQYF
TGTGCCAGCAGCTTGGGACAGGGTAGAGCAGATACGCAGTATTTT
>TRBV18|TRBJ2-4|NA|TRBD2
CASSASGGLAKNIQYF
TGTGCCAGCTCAGCCTCGGGGGGACTAGCCAAAAACATTCAGTACTTC
>TRBV18|TRBJ2-7|NA|NA
CASSPPLRPEQYF
TGTGCCAGCTCACCTCCCCTTCGTCCCGAGCAGTACTTC
>TRBV15|TRBJ1-6|NA|TRBD1
CATSANRGSPLHF
TGTGCCACCAGCGCAAACAGGGGATCACCCCTCCACTTT
>TRBV11-2|TRBJ1-6|NA|TRBD1
CASSLRRDRASSYNSPLHF
TGTGCCAGCAGCTTACGCCGGGACAGGGCGAGCTCCTATAATTCACCCCTCCACTTT
>TRBV18|TRBJ2-3|NA|NA
CASSPRGQSTDTQYF
TGTGCCAGCTCACCACGCGGACAAAGCACAGATACGCAGTATTTT
>TRBV6-5|TRBJ2-1|NA|TRBD2
CASSYGLENEQFF
TGTGCCAGCAGTTACGGACTAGAAAATGAGCAGTTCTTC
>TRBV19|TRBJ1-4|few|NA
CASGAGSEKLFF
TGTGCCAGTGGTGCAGGGTCCGAAAAACTGTTTTTT
>TRBV6-6|TRBJ2-1|NA|NA
CASLRRGYSYNEQFF
TGTGCCAGCCTAAGGAGGGGATACTCCTACAATGAGCAGTTCTTC
>TRBV6-1|TRBJ2-7|once|TRBD2
CASSEALLSTGGEQYF
TGTGCCAGCAGTGAAGCGCTTTTATCCACGGGAGGCGAGCAGTACTTC
>TRBV7-9|TRBJ2-5|NA|NA
CASGPGQFGAQYF
TGTGCCAGCGGTCCAGGACAGTTTGGAGCCCAGTACTTC
>TRBV13|TRBJ2-2|NA|TRBD1
CASSLEGQGAPGAGELFF
TGTGCCAGCAGCTTAGAGGGACAGGGGGCCCCGGGCGCCGGGGAGCTGTTTTTT
>TRBV10-3|TRBJ2-3|NA|TRBD2
CAIRGTSGITDTQYF
TGTGCCATCAGAGGGACTAGCGGGATCACAGATACGCAGTATTTT
>TRBV7-9|TRBJ2-7|NA|NA
CASSLSRGSLSYEQYF
TGTGCCAGCAGCTTAAGCCGGGGATCCCTTTCCTACGAGCAGTACTTC
>TRBV18|TRBJ2-1|NA|TRBD2
CASSSRLAGTYNEQFF
TGTGCCAGCTCATCTCGACTAGCGGGGACCTACAATGAGCAGTTCTTC
>TRBV5-5|TRBJ1-5|NA|TRBD1
CASSLQGSGNQPQHF
TGTGCCAGCAGCCTACAGGGGTCTGGCAATCAGCCCCAGCATTTT
>TRBV6-5|TRBJ2-7|few|TRBD2
CASRSSGKAYEQYF
TGTGCCAGCAGGTCTAGCGGGAAAGCCTACGAGCAGTACTTC
>TRBV18|TRBJ2-1|NA|NA
CASSQTRSSYNEQFF
TGTGCCAGCTCTCAGACTCGGAGCTCCTACAATGAGCAGTTCTTC
>TRBV7-8|TRBJ2-7|NA|NA
CASSLVDRTYEQYF
TGTGCCAGCAGCTTAGTCGACAGGACCTACGAGCAGTACTTC
>TRBV7-3|TRBJ2-3|NA|NA
CASSLNLAGTDTQYF
TGTGCCAGCAGCTTAAATTTAGCGGGCACAGATACGCAGTATTTT
>TRBV23-1|TRBJ2-1|NA|NA
CASSRQSHNEQFF
TGCGCCAGCAGTCGTCAGTCGCACAATGAGCAGTTCTTC
>TRBV30|TRBJ2-7|NA|NA
CGARVFNPYEQYF
TGTGGGGCCAGGGTCTTCAACCCCTACGAGCAGTACTTC
>TRBV14|TRBJ2-5|NA|NA
CASSQAGSETQYF
TGTGCCAGCAGCCAGGCAGGTTCAGAGACCCAGTACTTC
>TRBV27|TRBJ2-7|few|NA
CASSLSGPYEQYF
TGTGCCAGCAGTTTATCGGGGCCCTACGAGCAGTACTTC
>TRBV5-1|TRBJ1-2|NA|TRBD1
CASSLEGALSGYTF
TGCGCCAGCAGCTTGGAGGGGGCATTGAGTGGCTACACCTTC
>TRBV5-4|TRBJ1-2|NA|NA
CASSLDRSNYGYTF
TGTGCCAGCAGCTTGGACAGATCTAACTATGGCTACACCTTC
>TRBV7-8|TRBJ1-5|once|NA
CASSRTETNQPQHF
TGTGCCAGCAGCCGGACTGAAACCAATCAGCCCCAGCATTTT
>TRBV28|TRBJ1-5|NA|TRBD1
CANRQTGGFEPQHF
TGTGCCAACAGACAAACAGGGGGCTTCGAGCCCCAGCATTTT
>TRBV6-1|TRBJ1-2|NA|TRBD1
CASSGGDSSKYGYTF
TGTGCCAGCAGTGGAGGGGACAGTTCCAAATATGGCTACACCTTC
>TRBV27|TRBJ1-4|NA|TRBD1
CASSSWTGIHEKLFF
TGTGCCAGCAGCTCCTGGACAGGGATTCATGAAAAACTGTTTTTT